The 26 T cell receptor beta chains below all came from one sample that was sequenced in a study of T cell responses to AZD1222 COVID-19 vaccine. Data came from immunoSEQ multiplex PCR; TCRdb stores just in-frame clones and leaves some out. The table lists around 80,000 clones, about 82% of them singletons. This sample comprised peripheral blood, obtained on day 0 of AZD1222 vaccination. The receptors were gathered from an adult in good health.

This clone was recorded only once. V gene TRBV10-1 combines with J gene TRBJ1-5; D is ambiguous. Germline CDR1 is WNHNN and CDR2 is SYGVQD (reference sequence). This CDR3 is built from 15 residues. V lost 3 bases to trimming and J lost 4 bases, with 13 bases between them. The CDR3 protein is CASSDLLEQNQPQHF. The DNA for the CDR3 is TGCGCCAGCAGTGATCTCCTGGAGCAAAATCAGCCCCAGCATTTT.

The chain uses TRBV9 and TRBJ2-7; 9 bases align to TRBD2. This CDR3 comprises 16 residues. Trimming took 4 bases from V and 3 from J; bases not matched to a gene: 11. Germline lookup yields CDR1 SGDLS and CDR2 YYNGEE. The chain's CDR3 is CASSPLGAGGLYEQYF. In DNA, the CDR3 is TGTGCCAGCAGCCCCCTGGGGGCGGGAGGGCTCTACGAGCAGTACTTC.

The chain employs TRBV9 and TRBJ1-1, with D maybe TRBD1 (5 bases). Trimming shortened V by 3 bases and J by 8 bases, and 14 bases separated the two germline ends. The CDR3 has 13 amino acids. The germline V gene encodes CDR1 SGDLS and CDR2 YYNGEE. The CDR3 DNA reads as TGTGCCAGCAGCGCCCGATTGGGGACGGAAGCTTTCTTT. Translating it yields CASSARLGTEAFF.

The chain employs TRBV5-4 and TRBJ2-1, with TRBD2 identical over 7 bases. The germline CDR1 and CDR2 sequences are SGHNT and YYREEE (reference sequence). Trimming removed 5 bases from V and 0 bases from J; junction bases left unmatched: 5. The CDR3 spans 15 residues. The DNA of the CDR3 is TGTGCCAGCAGTGGGACTACAAGCTCCTACAATGAGCAGTTCTTC. This encodes CASSGTTSSYNEQFF.

The chain links TRBV10-3 to TRBJ1-4; perhaps TRBD1 as D (6 bases). The CDR3 contains 12 residues. V lost 0 bases and J lost 11, with 7 bases in between. CDR1 is ENHRY and CDR2 is SYGVKD in the germline V gene. This CDR3 is CAISESGQKLFF. The CDR3 DNA reads as TGTGCCATCAGTGAGTCAGGACAGAAACTGTTTTTT.

The V gene is TRBV7-9, the J gene TRBJ1-6, with D perhaps matching TRBD1 (6 bases). Per the germline V gene, CDR1 is SEHNR and CDR2 is FQNEAQ (reference sequence). The V gene lost 4 bases and the J gene lost 9 bases, with 25 bases spanning the gap. The CDR3 is 18 amino acids. The CDR3 sequence is CASSSRKSDSSDSSPLHF. CDR3 in DNA: TGTGCCAGCAGCTCGAGAAAGTCAGACAGCTCGGACAGTTCACCCCTCCACTTT.

The V and J genes are TRBV28 and TRBJ1-5; TRBD1 is a possible D gene (5 bases). CDR3 length: 16 amino acids. Trimming removed 3 bases at V and 5 bases at J, with 17 bases between. The germline CDR1 and CDR2 sequences are MDHEN and SYDVKM. The CDR3 region is CASSFAGRGSDQPQHF. CDR3 in DNA: TGTGCCAGCAGTTTCGCAGGGAGGGGTTCCGATCAGCCCCAGCATTTT. The full variable domain, its missing parts supplied by reference TRBV28 and TRBJ1-5, is DVKVTQSSRYLVKRTGEKVFLECVQDMDHENMFWYRQDPGLGLRLIYFSYDVKMKEKGDIPEGYSVSREKKERFSLILESASTNQTSMYLCASSFAGRGSDQPQHFGDGTRLSIL.

CDR3 DNA sequence: TGTGCCAGCAGCCGGACCCCAAACGACGCTGAAGCTTTCTTT. It codes for CASSRTPNDAEAFF. The chain has TRBV7-3 and TRBJ1-1; D is unclear. CDR3 size: 14 residues. The V gene lost 5 bases and the J gene lost 6 bases, with 16 bases spanning the gap. Germline CDR1 SGHTA, CDR2 FQGTGA.

This clone turned up a few times. The rearrangement uses TRBV5-6 and TRBJ2-7; D is tentatively TRBD1 or TRBD2 (5 bases each). The CDR3 totals 14 residues. Trimming removed 2 bases at V and 7 bases at J, with 16 bases between. Germline lookup yields CDR1 SGHDT and CDR2 YYEEEE. Written as DNA, the CDR3 is TGTGCCAGCAGCTTCGGGGCGGATCTCGGGGAGCAGTACTTC. Translated, it gives CASSFGADLGEQYF.

This CDR3 is CASSPGPNQPQHF. In DNA, the CDR3 is TGCGCCAGCAGCCCAGGACCCAATCAGCCCCAGCATTTT. J is TRBJ1-5 and V is TRBV5-1; D unclear. V was pared by 4 bases and J by 3 bases, with 8 bases between. The germline V gene has CDR1 SGHRS and CDR2 YFSETQ. This CDR3 is built from 13 residues.

The V and J genes are TRBV2 and TRBJ2-7, with 12 bases identical to TRBD2. Per the germline V gene, CDR1 is SNHLY and CDR2 is FYNNEI. V lost 1 base to trimming and J lost 5 bases; unmatched junction nucleotides: 9. The CDR3 is made up of 17 amino acids. CDR3 amino acids: CASSEGRLAGEPHEQYF. The CDR3 coding sequence is TGTGCCAGCAGTGAAGGCCGACTAGCGGGAGAACCCCACGAGCAGTACTTC.

The chain joins TRBV6-5 to TRBJ2-1; no clear D. The germline V gene has CDR1 MNHEY and CDR2 SVGAGI. This CDR3 contains 10 residues. V dropped 9 bases and J dropped 9 bases, with 9 bases sitting between them. CDR3 amino acids: CASGRGEQFF. For the CDR3, the DNA is TGTGCCAGTGGACGAGGTGAGCAGTTCTTC.

J is TRBJ1-3 and V is TRBV2; 7 positions agree with TRBD1. Germline values: CDR1 SNHLY, CDR2 FYNNEI. V shed 6 bases, J shed 3 bases, and the junction held 5 bases outside the gene matches. The CDR3 covers 14 residues. The CDR3 protein is CASSIQGNGNTIYF. CDR3 nucleotides: TGTGCCAGCAGCATACAGGGGAATGGAAACACCATATATTTT.

The chain combines TRBV3-1 (or the pseudogene TRBV3-2) with TRBJ1-3, with TRBD1 matching 8 bases. V shed 7 bases, J shed 6 bases, and the junction held 8 bases outside the gene matches. Germline assignment: CDR1 LGHDT and CDR2 YNNKEL (reference sequence). The CDR3 is made up of 14 amino acids. CDR3 coding DNA: TGTGCCAGCACCCGTACAGGGGGAGAAAACACCATATATTTT. Protein product: CASTRTGGENTIYF.

This clone was counted only a few times. V and J are TRBV12-3 or TRBV12-4 and TRBJ1-2, with D perhaps TRBD1 (5 bases). The V and J ends lost 8 bases and 12 bases respectively, with 19 bases between them. This CDR3 region has 12 residues. Written as DNA, the CDR3 is TGTGCCAGCGGATCCAGGGCCGAAACGAACACCTTC. Its translation is CASGSRAETNTF.

This chain uses TRBV7-8 with TRBJ2-5, with D possibly TRBD1 on 5 matching bases. Trimming took 3 bases from V and 2 from J, leaving 10 bases between them. Germline-derived CDR1 and CDR2 are SGHVS and FQNEAQ. This CDR3 is 14 amino acids long. The CDR3 here is CASSLTDPQETQYF. The CDR3, as DNA: TGTGCCAGCAGCTTGACAGACCCACAAGAGACCCAGTACTTC. Based on the CDR3 plus reference TRBV7-8 and TRBJ2-5, the full variable domain is GAGVSQSPRYKVAKRGQDVALRCDPISGHVSLFWYQQALGQGPEFLTYFQNEAQLDKSGLPSDRFFAERPEGSVSTLKIQRTQQEDSAVYLCASSLTDPQETQYFGPGTRLLVL.

The rearrangement joins TRBV7-9 to TRBJ1-2; unclear D gene. This CDR3 region has 12 residues. CDR1 SEHNR and CDR2 FQNEAQ come from the germline V gene (reference sequence). Trimming cost V 0 bases and J 8 bases, with 7 bases left between them. The CDR3 bases are TGTGCCAGCAGCTTAGCGGTGGGGGGCTACACCTTC. It yields the protein CASSLAVGGYTF.

The chain carries TRBV6-5 and TRBJ1-3; no clear D gene. V lost 2 bases and J lost 0, with 8 bases in between. There are 15 residues in the CDR3. CDR1 and CDR2 from the germline V gene are MNHEY and SVGAGI. This CDR3 is CASSYDGPSGNTIYF. The CDR3 DNA follows: TGTGCCAGCAGTTACGACGGGCCCTCTGGAAACACCATATATTTT.

The rearrangement uses TRBV9 and TRBJ1-5; D is unclear. This CDR3 has 14 amino acids. Germline V CDR1 and CDR2: SGDLS, YYNGEE. CDR3 protein: CGTPAGPEGSAQHF. The CDR3 nucleotides read TGTGGCACCCCGGCCGGCCCCGAAGGGTCAGCCCAGCATTTT.

The genes are TRBV18 and TRBJ2-3; 9 positions agree with TRBD2. Per the germline V gene, CDR1 is KGHSH and CDR2 is LQKENI. This CDR3 has 15 amino acids. With V trimmed by 3 bases and J by 5 bases, 6 bases remained unmatched. This chain's CDR3 is CASSPPGLAVDTQYF. The CDR3 coding sequence is TGTGCCAGCTCACCTCCGGGACTAGCAGTAGATACGCAGTATTTT.

This chain links TRBV4-1 with TRBJ2-1; the match to TRBD2 covers 10 bases. V was clipped by 0 bases and J by 9 bases; unmatched bases: 8. Germline assignment: CDR1 MGHRA and CDR2 YSYEKL. The CDR3 has 16 residues. The CDR3 loop is CASSQDSASGGVEQFF. The CDR3 nucleotides are TGCGCCAGCAGCCAAGATTCGGCTAGCGGGGGTGTTGAGCAGTTCTTC.

V is TRBV9 and J is TRBJ2-3; 7 bases map to TRBD1. This CDR3 is built from 14 residues. Unmatched junction bases numbered 7, after V lost 3 bases and J lost 6 bases. CDR1 and CDR2 from the germline V gene are SGDLS and YYNGEE. CDR3 sequence reads: CASSDLTGPDTQYF. CDR3 DNA sequence: TGTGCCAGCAGCGATCTGACAGGGCCCGATACGCAGTATTTT.

The chain links TRBV18 to TRBJ1-1; 8 nucleotides match TRBD1. In germline, CDR1 is KGHSH, CDR2 LQKENI. This CDR3 has 15 residues. The V gene end was trimmed by 6 bases and the J gene end by 5 bases; junction bases not matched to a gene: 11. CDR3 loop: CASSPGQGRETEAFF. The CDR3, as DNA: TGTGCCAGCTCTCCAGGACAGGGAAGGGAAACTGAAGCTTTCTTT. Filled out from reference TRBV18 and TRBJ1-1, the complete variable domain reads NAGVMQNPRHLVRRRGQEARLRCSPMKGHSHVYWYRQLPEEGLKFMVYLQKENIIDESGMPKERFSAEFPKEGPSILRIQQVVRGDSAAYFCASSPGQGRETEAFFGQGTRLTVV.

This clone was counted only a few times. This rearrangement joins TRBV7-6 to TRBJ2-1; the D gene is possibly TRBD2 (6 bases). Germline loops: CDR1 SGHVS, CDR2 FNYEAQ. The CDR3 contains 15 residues. V was clipped by 4 bases and J by 3 bases, with 13 bases between them. Here the CDR3 reads CASSSTSNSYNEQFF. CDR3 coding DNA: TGTGCCAGCAGCTCTACTAGCAATAGCTACAATGAGCAGTTCTTC.

The V gene is TRBV28, the J gene TRBJ1-5, with D possibly being TRBD1 (5 bases). The CDR3 spans 17 residues. Trimming shortened V by 8 bases and J by 6 bases, and 26 bases separated the two germline ends. CDR1 and CDR2 (germline): MDHEN, SYDVKM. The CDR3 sequence is CASHEGGGQGFGQPQHF. The CDR3 DNA sequence: TGTGCCAGCCACGAGGGTGGGGGTCAGGGCTTCGGTCAGCCCCAGCATTTT.

The sample holds one count of this clone. The chain recombines TRBV20-1 with TRBJ2-7; the D gene is possibly TRBD2 (5 bases). This CDR3 comprises 11 residues. The V end lost 6 bases, the J end lost 6 bases, and 12 bases lay between the germline ends. Germline V gives CDR1 DFQATT, CDR2 SNEGSKA (reference sequence). The CDR3 loop is CSAPGLREQYF. CDR3 nucleotides: TGCAGTGCCCCCGGACTGCGCGAGCAGTACTTC.